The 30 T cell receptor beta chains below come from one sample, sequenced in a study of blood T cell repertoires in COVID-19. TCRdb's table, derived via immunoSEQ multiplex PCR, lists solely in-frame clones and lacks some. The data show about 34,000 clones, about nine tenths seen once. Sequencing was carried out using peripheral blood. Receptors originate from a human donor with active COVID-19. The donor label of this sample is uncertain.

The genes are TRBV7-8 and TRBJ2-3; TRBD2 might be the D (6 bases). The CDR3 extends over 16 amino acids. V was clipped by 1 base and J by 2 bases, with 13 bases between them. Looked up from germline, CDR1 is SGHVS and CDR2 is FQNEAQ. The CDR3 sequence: CASSLVPSGLTDTQYF. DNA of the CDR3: TGTGCCAGCAGCTTAGTGCCCAGCGGGCTCACAGATACGCAGTATTTT.

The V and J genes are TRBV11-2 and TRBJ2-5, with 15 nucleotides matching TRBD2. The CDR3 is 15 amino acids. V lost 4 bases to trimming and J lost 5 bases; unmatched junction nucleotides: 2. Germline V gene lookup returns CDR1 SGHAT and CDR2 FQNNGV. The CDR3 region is CASSWTSGGAETQYF. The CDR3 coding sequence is TGTGCCAGCAGCTGGACTAGCGGGGGGGCTGAGACCCAGTACTTC.

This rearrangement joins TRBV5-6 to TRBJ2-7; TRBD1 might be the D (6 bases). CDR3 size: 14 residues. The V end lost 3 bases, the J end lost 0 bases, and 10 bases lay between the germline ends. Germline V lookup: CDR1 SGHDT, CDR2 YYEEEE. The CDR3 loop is CASSSRQASYEQYF. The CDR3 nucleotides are TGTGCCAGCAGCTCACGACAGGCCTCCTACGAGCAGTACTTC.

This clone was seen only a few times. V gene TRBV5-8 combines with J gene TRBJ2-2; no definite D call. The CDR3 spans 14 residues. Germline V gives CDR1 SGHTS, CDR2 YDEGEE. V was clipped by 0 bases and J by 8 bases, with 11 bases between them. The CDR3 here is CASSLAPVLGELFF. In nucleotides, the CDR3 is TGTGCCAGCAGCTTGGCCCCGGTCTTGGGGGAGCTGTTTTTT.

CDR3 DNA sequence: TGTGCCAGCAGCGCGTCAGGGGGCTACGAGCAGTACTTC. Amino acid sequence: CASSASGGYEQYF. V gene TRBV7-9 combines with J gene TRBJ2-7; 7 nucleotides agree with TRBD1. CDR1 and CDR2 (germline): SEHNR, FQNEAQ (reference sequence). The CDR3 consists of 13 residues. V lost 5 bases to trimming and J lost 3 bases; unmatched junction nucleotides: 4.

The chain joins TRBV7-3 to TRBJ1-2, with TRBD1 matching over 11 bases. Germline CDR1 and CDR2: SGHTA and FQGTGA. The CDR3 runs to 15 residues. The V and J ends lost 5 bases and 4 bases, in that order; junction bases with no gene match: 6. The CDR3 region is CASSMGQGELYGYTF. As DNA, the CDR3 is TGTGCCAGCAGCATGGGACAGGGGGAACTCTATGGCTACACCTTC.

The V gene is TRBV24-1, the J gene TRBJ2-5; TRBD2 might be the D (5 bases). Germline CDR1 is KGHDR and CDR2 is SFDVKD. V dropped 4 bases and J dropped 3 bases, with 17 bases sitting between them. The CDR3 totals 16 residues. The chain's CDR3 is CATSEPTTPTEETQYF. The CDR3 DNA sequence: TGTGCCACCAGTGAGCCGACTACCCCAACAGAAGAGACCCAGTACTTC.

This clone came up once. In nucleotides, the CDR3 is TGTGCCAGCAGCAGGCACAGGGGGCGTCCCTACGAGCAGTACTTC. Protein product: CASSRHRGRPYEQYF. This chain links TRBV21-1 with TRBJ2-7; the D call of TRBD1 is as the table states it, not checked on the DNA. TRBV21-1 has pseudogene status. This CDR3 has 15 residues.

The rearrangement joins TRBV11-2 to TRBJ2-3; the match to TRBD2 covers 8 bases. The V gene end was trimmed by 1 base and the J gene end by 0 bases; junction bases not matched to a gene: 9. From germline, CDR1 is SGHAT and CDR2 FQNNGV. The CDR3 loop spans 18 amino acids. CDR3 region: CASSLVAGNPFSTDTQYF. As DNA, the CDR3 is TGTGCCAGCAGCTTAGTAGCGGGGAATCCTTTTAGCACAGATACGCAGTATTTT.

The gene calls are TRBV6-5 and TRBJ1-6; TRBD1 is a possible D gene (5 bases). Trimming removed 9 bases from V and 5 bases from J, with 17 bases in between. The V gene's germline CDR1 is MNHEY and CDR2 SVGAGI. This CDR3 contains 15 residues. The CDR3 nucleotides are TGTGCCAGTGCAGGGAAGGGATCGAATAATTCACCCCTCCACTTT. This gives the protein CASAGKGSNNSPLHF.

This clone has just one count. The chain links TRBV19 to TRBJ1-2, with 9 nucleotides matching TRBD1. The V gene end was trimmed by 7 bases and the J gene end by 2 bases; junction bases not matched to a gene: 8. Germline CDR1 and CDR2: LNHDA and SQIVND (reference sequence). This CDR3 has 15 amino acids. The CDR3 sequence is CASTAPGTGNYGYTF. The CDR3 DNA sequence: TGTGCCAGTACCGCCCCCGGGACAGGGAACTATGGCTACACCTTC.

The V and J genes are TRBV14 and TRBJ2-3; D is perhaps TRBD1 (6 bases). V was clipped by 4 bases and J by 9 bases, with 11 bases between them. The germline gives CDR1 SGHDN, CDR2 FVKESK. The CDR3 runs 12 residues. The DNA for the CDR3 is TGTGCCAGCAGCCTAGCAGGGGTAACGCAGTATTTT. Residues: CASSLAGVTQYF.

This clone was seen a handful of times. CDR3 region: CASTDRDNYYNEQFF. DNA for the CDR3: TGTGCCAGCACCGACCGGGACAATTACTACAATGAGCAGTTCTTC. The V and J genes are TRBV11-2 and TRBJ2-1, with a tentative D call TRBD1 (6 bases). Germline V CDR1 and CDR2: SGHAT, FQNNGV. Trimming shortened V by 7 bases and J by 3 bases, and 16 bases separated the two germline ends. CDR3 length: 15 amino acids.

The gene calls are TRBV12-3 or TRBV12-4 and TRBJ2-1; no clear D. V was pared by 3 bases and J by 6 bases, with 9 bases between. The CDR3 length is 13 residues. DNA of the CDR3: TGTGCCAGCAGTTTTCCCGAGAGCAATGAGCAGTTCTTC. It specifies CASSFPESNEQFF.

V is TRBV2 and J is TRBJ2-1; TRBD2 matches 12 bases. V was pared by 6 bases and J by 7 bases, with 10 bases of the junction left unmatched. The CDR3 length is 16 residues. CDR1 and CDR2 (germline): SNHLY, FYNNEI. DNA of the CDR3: TGTGCCAGCAGCCGCGGACTAGCGGGGTTGGGAAATGAGCAGTTCTTC. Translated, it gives CASSRGLAGLGNEQFF.

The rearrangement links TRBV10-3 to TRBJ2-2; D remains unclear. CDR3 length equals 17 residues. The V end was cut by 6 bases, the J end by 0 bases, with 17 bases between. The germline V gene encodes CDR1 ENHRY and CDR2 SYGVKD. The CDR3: CAISKLVAVANTGELFF. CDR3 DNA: TGTGCCATCAGCAAACTTGTCGCGGTCGCGAACACCGGGGAGCTGTTTTTT.

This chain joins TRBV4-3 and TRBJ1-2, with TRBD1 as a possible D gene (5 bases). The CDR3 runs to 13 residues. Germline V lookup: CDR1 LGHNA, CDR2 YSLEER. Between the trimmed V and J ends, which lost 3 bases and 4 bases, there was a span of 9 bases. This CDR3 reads CASSQPGGYGYTF. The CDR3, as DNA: TGCGCCAGCAGCCAGCCCGGGGGCTATGGCTACACCTTC.

The CDR3 here is CASSLARYTDEKLFF. CDR3 sequence (DNA): TGTGCCAGCAGCTTGGCTCGTTACACCGATGAAAAACTGTTTTTT. The chain carries TRBV5-6 and TRBJ1-4; D not resolved. V lost 0 bases to trimming and J lost 6 bases, with 12 bases between them. The CDR3 spans 15 residues. CDR1 is SGHDT and CDR2 is YYEEEE in the germline V gene.

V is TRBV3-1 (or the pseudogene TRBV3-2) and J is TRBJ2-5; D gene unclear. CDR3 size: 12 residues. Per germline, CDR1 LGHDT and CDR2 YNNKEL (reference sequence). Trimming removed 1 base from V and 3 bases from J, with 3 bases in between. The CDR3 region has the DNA TGTGCCAGCAGCCAAGTTAAAGAGACCCAGTACTTC. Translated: CASSQVKETQYF.

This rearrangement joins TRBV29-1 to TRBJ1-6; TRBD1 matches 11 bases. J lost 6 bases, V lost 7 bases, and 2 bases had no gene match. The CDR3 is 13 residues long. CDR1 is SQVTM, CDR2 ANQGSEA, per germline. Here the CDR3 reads CSAGTGGNSPLHF. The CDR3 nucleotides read TGCAGCGCCGGGACAGGGGGTAATTCACCCCTCCACTTT.

The CDR3 loop reads CASSLAAGAPYGYTF. CDR3 nucleotide sequence: TGTGCCAGCAGCCTGGCGGCAGGGGCACCCTATGGCTACACCTTC. The rearrangement uses TRBV5-5 and TRBJ1-2; D is perhaps TRBD1 (6 bases). V was pared by 4 bases and J by 4 bases, with 17 bases between. The CDR3 is 15 amino acids. Germline V gene data show CDR1 as SGHKS and CDR2 as YYEKEE (reference sequence).

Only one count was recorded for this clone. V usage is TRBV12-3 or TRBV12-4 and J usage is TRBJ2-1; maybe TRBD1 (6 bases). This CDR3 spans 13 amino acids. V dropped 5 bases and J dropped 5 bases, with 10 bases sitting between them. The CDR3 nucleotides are TGTGCCAGCAGTCCCGGACAGAACAATGAGCAGTTCTTC. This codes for CASSPGQNNEQFF.

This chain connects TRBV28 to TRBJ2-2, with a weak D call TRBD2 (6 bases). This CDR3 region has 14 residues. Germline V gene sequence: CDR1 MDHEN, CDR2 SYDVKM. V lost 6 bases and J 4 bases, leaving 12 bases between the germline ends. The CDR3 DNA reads TGTGCCAGCAGATCGCGGGGACGCACCGGGGAGCTGTTTTTT. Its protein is CASRSRGRTGELFF.

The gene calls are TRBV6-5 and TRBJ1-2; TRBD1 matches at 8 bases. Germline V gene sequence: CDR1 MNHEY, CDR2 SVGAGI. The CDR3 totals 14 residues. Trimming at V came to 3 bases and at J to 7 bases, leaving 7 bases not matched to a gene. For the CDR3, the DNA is TGTGCCAGCAGTTATACCGGACAGGGAAGTGGCTACACCTTC. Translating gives CASSYTGQGSGYTF.

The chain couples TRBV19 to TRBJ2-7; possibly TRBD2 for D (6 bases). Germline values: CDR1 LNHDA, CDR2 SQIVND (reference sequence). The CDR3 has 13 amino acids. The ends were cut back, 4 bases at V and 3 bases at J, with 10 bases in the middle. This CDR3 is CASSKAGSYEQYF. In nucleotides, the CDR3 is TGTGCCAGTAGTAAAGCGGGCAGCTACGAGCAGTACTTC.

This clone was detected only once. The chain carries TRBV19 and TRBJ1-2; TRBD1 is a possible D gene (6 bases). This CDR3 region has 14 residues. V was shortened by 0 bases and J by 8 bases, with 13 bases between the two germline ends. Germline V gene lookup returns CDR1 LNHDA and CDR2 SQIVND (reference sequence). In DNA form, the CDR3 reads TGTGCCAGTAGTATAGATCCCAGGGGACACGGCTACACCTTC. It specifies CASSIDPRGHGYTF.

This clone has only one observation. CDR3 sequence reads: CASSYRRGPNQETQYF. DNA of the CDR3: TGTGCCAGCAGTTACAGGAGGGGCCCGAACCAAGAGACCCAGTACTTC. V and J are TRBV6-2 or TRBV6-3 and TRBJ2-5, with a tentative D call TRBD2 (6 bases). Between the trimmed V and J ends, which lost 2 bases and 0 bases, there was a span of 13 bases. The germline V gene encodes CDR1 MNHEY and CDR2 SVGEGT. CDR3 length equals 16 residues.

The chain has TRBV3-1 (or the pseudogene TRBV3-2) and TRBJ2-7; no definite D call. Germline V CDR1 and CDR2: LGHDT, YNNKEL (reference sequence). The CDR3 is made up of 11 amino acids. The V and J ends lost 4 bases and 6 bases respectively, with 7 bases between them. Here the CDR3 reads CASSRSGEQYF. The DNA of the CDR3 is TGTGCCAGCAGCCGATCAGGCGAGCAGTACTTC.

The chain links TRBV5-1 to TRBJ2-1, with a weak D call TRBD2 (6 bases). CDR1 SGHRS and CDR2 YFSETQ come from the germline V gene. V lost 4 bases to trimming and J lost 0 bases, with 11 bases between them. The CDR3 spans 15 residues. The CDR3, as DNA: TGCGCCAGCAGCGCGCTAGCGAGCTCCTACAATGAGCAGTTCTTC. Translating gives CASSALASSYNEQFF.

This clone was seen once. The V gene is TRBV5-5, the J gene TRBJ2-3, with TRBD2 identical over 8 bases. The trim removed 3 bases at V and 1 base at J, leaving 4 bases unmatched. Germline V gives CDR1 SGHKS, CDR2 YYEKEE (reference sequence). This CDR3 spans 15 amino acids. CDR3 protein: CASSSISGGTDTQYF. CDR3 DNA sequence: TGTGCCAGCAGCTCGATTAGCGGGGGCACAGATACGCAGTATTTT.